This TCR beta chain originates from a study of T cells generated in artificial thymic organoids (dated 2017 in TCRdb). About the study as a whole: The study compared the TCR alpha and beta CDR3 repertoires of CD8 single positive T cells derived from in vitro artificial thymic organoids against those of naive CD8 T cells from thymus and peripheral blood. The repertoire sequencing data shown were described as representative of three independent experiments. Here is what the overall study found, with its caveats: The TCR clonotype diversity of organoid-derived CD8 single positive T cells was physiological and comparable to that of naive CD8 T cells from thymus and blood. No skewed Valpha or Vbeta usage appeared in organoid-derived T cells, arguing against dominance of unconventional lineages or clonal expansions.

Spanning cysteine to phenylalanine, the CDR3 consists of 14 amino acids. Only CDR3 DNA remains: 42 bases, in frame from the first base. CDR1 LGHNA and CDR2 YNFKEQ were looked up in the germline V gene. Cut back by 8 bases and 1 base, the V and J ends lie 13 bases apart. TCRalpha and TCRbeta libraries were amplified in separate semi-nested PCR reactions using Advantage 2 and reverse primers located in the TRAC or TRBC constant regions. The amount of total RNA going into first-strand cDNA synthesis ranged between roughly 3 and 500 ng. The TCR cDNA libraries were generated by 5'-RACE using the SMARTer PCR cDNA Synthesis kit, with a poly-dT primer driving first-strand synthesis. Semi-nested constant-region reverse primers carried 5-nucleotide sample-specific barcodes, and products were cleaned with the Zymo DNA Clean and Concentrator-5 kit. Up to ten barcoded samples were pooled, ligated to Illumina adaptors and sequenced on an Illumina MiSeq as 2 x 150 bp paired-end reads. The authors processed their data as follows. Demultiplexed reads were aligned using BLAT against a custom library containing all human TRAV, TRAJ, TRBV, TRBD and TRBJ combinations from IMGT. The best BLAT hits were picked using pslCDnaFilter (-maxAligns=1, -ignoreIntrons), and custom Perl scripts were used to calculate clonotype frequencies. The public reads were quality trimmed at Q25 with fastp and then assembled into clones with MiXCR by TCRdb, keeping productive beta chains. Each entry is one CDR3 protein sequence, shown with its most common DNA and genes. Here the V and J calls rest on TCRdb's processing, not on the authors' analysis. The sample data list several thousand distinct CDR3 sequences, and 20% to 30% of these were observed just once. The ten largest account for less than 3.5% of the sample.

As to this clonotype: No antigen is known for it. The record has no base qualities; no much larger clone is one base away.

Artificial thymic organoids were generated by aggregating human HSPCs with MS5 murine stromal cells transduced with human DLL1, and the organoids were cultured at an air-liquid interface. Hematopoietic stem and progenitor cells that were CD34+CD3-, FACS-purified and depleted of residual T cells served as the seed cells for the organoids. Serum-free RB27 medium, consisting of RPMI 1640 supplemented with B27, FLT3L, IL-7 and ascorbic acid, was used for organoid culture. Organoid and thymic CD3+TCRalphabeta+CD8 single positive T cells were FACS sorted before RNA extraction. For each sample, total RNA was purified from approximately 40,000 to 200,000 sorted cells using the RNeasy Micro kit, and RNA quality was checked on an Agilent RNA 6000 Nano chip.

The sequence joins TRBV4-2 to TRBJ2-3, with the identity of the D gene unclear. What was sequenced was naive CD8+ T cells grown in artificial thymic organoids from cord blood stem and progenitor cells. The sample's cell subset or site, from its label and the paper: CD3+TCRalphabeta+CD8SP T cells; for blood, CD45RO-CCR7+ naive CD8+ T cells. The origin of this receptor is a human donor who gave cord blood stem cells for thymic organoid culture, a cardiac surgery patient who gave postnatal thymus, or a blood donor (not recorded which). The CDR3 region: CASGATWRTDTQYF. The DNA is TGTGCCAGCGGAGCCACCTGGCGCACAGATACGCAGTATTTT.